Each of the 22 T cell receptor beta chains below was sequenced from the same sample in a study of blood T cell repertoires in COVID-19. TCRdb keeps only in-frame clones here, not all; method: immunoSEQ multiplex PCR. The sample has 110,000 to 150,000 clones; about 90% are singletons. Material: peripheral blood. These receptors originate from a man aged 45-65 years with active or convalescent COVID-19.

V usage is TRBV6-2 or TRBV6-3 and J usage is TRBJ2-3; 7 nucleotides align to TRBD1. This CDR3 has 17 amino acids. CDR1 is MNHEY and CDR2 is SVGEGT in the germline V gene. V gave up 6 bases and J gave up 2 bases; unmatched junction bases: 14. DNA of the CDR3: TGTGCCAGCAGCACCGACAGGGTTTGGCGGGTCACAGATACGCAGTATTTT. Translation: CASSTDRVWRVTDTQYF.

The genes are TRBV7-3 and TRBJ1-2, with a weak D call TRBD1 (5 bases). Between the trimmed V and J ends, which lost 1 base and 4 bases, there was a span of 13 bases. Germline V gene sequence: CDR1 SGHTA, CDR2 FQGTGA. The CDR3 consists of 15 residues. CDR3 protein: CASSLSAGQGYGYTF. As DNA, the CDR3 is TGTGCCAGCAGCTTAAGTGCCGGCCAGGGCTATGGCTACACCTTC.

The V gene is TRBV7-2, the J gene TRBJ1-5; TRBD1 matches at 10 bases. The CDR3 is 15 residues long. The trim removed 1 base at V and 4 bases at J, leaving 1 base unmatched. The germline V gene encodes CDR1 SGHTA and CDR2 FQGNSA. The CDR3 DNA sequence: TGTGCCAGCAGCTTAGGGGGACAGGGGAATCAGCCCCAGCATTTT. It codes for CASSLGGQGNQPQHF. Looking up the rest from reference TRBV7-2 and TRBJ1-5 gives the full variable domain: GAGVSQSPSNKVTEKGKDVELRCDPISGHTALYWYRQSLGQGLEFLIYFQGNSAPDKSGLPSDRFSAERTGGSVSTLTIQRTQQEDSAVYLCASSLGGQGNQPQHFGDGTRLSIL.

The J gene is TRBJ1-5, the V gene TRBV19; maybe TRBD1 (6 bases). Germline-derived CDR1 and CDR2 are LNHDA and SQIVND (reference sequence). The CDR3 consists of 15 residues. The V gene lost 3 bases and the J gene lost 2 bases, with 11 bases spanning the gap. The CDR3 here is CASSMARGRNQPQHF. CDR3 DNA: TGTGCCAGTAGTATGGCCAGGGGACGCAATCAGCCCCAGCATTTT.

The genes are TRBV5-1 and TRBJ2-7; D call uncertain. V gave up 4 bases and J gave up 2 bases, with 7 bases separating them. Germline loops: CDR1 SGHRS, CDR2 YFSETQ. This CDR3 has 12 amino acids. This CDR3 reads CASSPDTYEQYF. The CDR3 region has the DNA TGCGCCAGCAGCCCCGACACCTACGAGCAGTACTTC.

A single count supports this clone. The CDR3 DNA follows: TGTGCCAGCAGCTTCCAGACTAGCAGGGAGACCCAGTACTTC. Its protein product is CASSFQTSRETQYF. The chain uses TRBV7-2 and TRBJ2-5, with 7 bases fitting TRBD2. Trimming took 3 bases from V and 5 from J; bases not matched to a gene: 6. The germline gives CDR1 SGHTA, CDR2 FQGNSA. This CDR3 contains 14 residues. Full variable domain (rest looked up from reference TRBV7-2 and TRBJ2-5): GAGVSQSPSNKVTEKGKDVELRCDPISGHTALYWYRQSLGQGLEFLIYFQGNSAPDKSGLPSDRFSAERTGGSVSTLTIQRTQQEDSAVYLCASSFQTSRETQYFGPGTRLLVL.

The chain couples TRBV28 to TRBJ1-3; TRBD1 matches at 10 bases. Germline trimming cut 4 bases from V and 4 bases from J; bases unmatched to any gene: 7. This CDR3 region has 16 residues. The germline V gene has CDR1 MDHEN and CDR2 SYDVKM. CDR3 nucleotide sequence: TGTGCCAGCAGTTACCCCGGGACAGGGGCGGGAAACACCATATATTTT. It codes for CASSYPGTGAGNTIYF.

The rearrangement links TRBV18 to TRBJ2-7, with D maybe TRBD2 (6 bases). Germline assignment: CDR1 KGHSH and CDR2 LQKENI. This CDR3 has 15 amino acids. Deletions cut 3 bases from V and 6 bases from J, with 18 bases between. CDR3 protein: CASSPGTGGQGEQYF. CDR3 DNA sequence: TGTGCCAGCTCACCCGGGACTGGCGGGCAGGGCGAGCAGTACTTC.

This chain joins TRBV4-2 and TRBJ1-5, with no clear D. The CDR3 is 14 residues long. Germline V gene lookup returns CDR1 LGHNA and CDR2 YNFKEQ. V lost 5 bases and J 0 bases, leaving 8 bases between the germline ends. CDR3 DNA: TGTGCCAGCAGCATTCAGGATAGCAATCAGCCCCAGCATTTT. Translating gives CASSIQDSNQPQHF.

The genes are TRBV27 and TRBJ2-1, with TRBD2 identical over 7 bases. After removal of 6 bases from V and 6 bases from J, the junction contained 8 bases not matched to a gene. Germline assignment: CDR1 MNHEY and CDR2 SMNVEV (reference sequence). The CDR3 extends over 14 amino acids. The CDR3 region has the DNA TGTGCCAGCAGCCCTCGGACTAGACCCAATGAGCAGTTCTTC. Amino acids: CASSPRTRPNEQFF.

The gene calls are TRBV9 and TRBJ2-3; 12 nucleotides line up with TRBD2. CDR3 length: 16 amino acids. With V trimmed by 4 bases and J by 0 bases, 3 bases remained unmatched. Germline CDR1 is SGDLS and CDR2 is YYNGEE. In DNA, the CDR3 is TGTGCCAGCAGCTTGGGGACTAGCGGGAGCACAGATACGCAGTATTTT. It specifies CASSLGTSGSTDTQYF.

This chain joins TRBV11-2 and TRBJ2-7; 7 positions agree with TRBD1. This CDR3 spans 13 amino acids. The junction had 9 bases not matched to a gene; V was cut back by 11 bases and J by 2 bases. Germline CDR1 and CDR2: SGHAT and FQNNGV. As DNA, the CDR3 is TGTGCCGGATCCGGGACAGAACCCTACGAGCAGTACTTC. This codes for CAGSGTEPYEQYF. Together with reference TRBV11-2 and TRBJ2-7, the CDR3 gives the full variable domain: EAGVAQSPRYKIIEKRQSVAFWCNPISGHATLYWYQQILGQGPKLLIQFQNNGVVDDSQLPKDRFSAERLKGVDSTLKIQPAKLEDSAVYLCAGSGTEPYEQYFGPGTRLTVT.

The count of this clone is one. The chain is built from TRBV6-5 and TRBJ2-3; perhaps TRBD1 as D (5 bases). The germline gives CDR1 MNHEY, CDR2 SVGAGI. Between the trimmed V and J ends, which lost 4 bases and 0 bases, there was a span of 8 bases. This CDR3 has 14 amino acids. The CDR3: CASSSTASTDTQYF. In nucleotides, the CDR3 is TGTGCCAGCAGTTCGACAGCTAGCACAGATACGCAGTATTTT.

The table lists this clone with a count of one. V and J are TRBV19 and TRBJ1-4; 8 bases map to TRBD1. This CDR3 comprises 13 residues. With 5 bases clipped from V and 8 bases from J, the junction kept 4 bases outside the gene matches. CDR1 and CDR2 from the germline V gene are LNHDA and SQIVND (reference sequence). The CDR3 reads CASSVDRVEKLFF. CDR3 nucleotide sequence: TGTGCCAGTAGTGTGGACAGGGTCGAAAAACTGTTTTTT.

This clone occurred a few times. The chain links TRBV9 to TRBJ1-6; 9 bases fit TRBD1. V dropped 4 bases and J dropped 10; count of bases not matched to a gene: 9. This CDR3 spans 15 amino acids. Germline CDR1 SGDLS, CDR2 YYNGEE. CDR3 protein: CASSSTGTGSSPLHF. The CDR3 nucleotides read TGTGCCAGCAGCTCAACCGGGACAGGGAGCTCACCCCTCCACTTT. Based on the CDR3 plus reference TRBV9 and TRBJ1-6, the full variable domain is DSGVTQTPKHLITATGQRVTLRCSPRSGDLSVYWYQQSLDQGLQFLIQYYNGEERAKGNILERFSAQQFPDLHSELNLSSLELGDSALYFCASSSTGTGSSPLHFGNGTRLTVT.

V gene TRBV3-1 (or the pseudogene TRBV3-2) combines with J gene TRBJ2-7, with TRBD2 identical over 7 bases. CDR1 is LGHDT, CDR2 YNNKEL, per germline (reference sequence). This CDR3 is 15 amino acids long. V lost 1 base to trimming and J lost 3 bases; unmatched junction nucleotides: 6. The DNA for the CDR3 is TGTGCCAGCAGCCAAGTGTTAGGGGAGGGCTACGAGCAGTACTTC. Translation: CASSQVLGEGYEQYF.

In this sample, this clone turned up once. J is TRBJ2-3 and V is TRBV24-1, with TRBD1 matching 7 bases. The CDR3 spans 16 residues. Trimming took 4 bases from V and 0 from J; bases not matched to a gene: 6. The V gene's germline CDR1 is KGHDR and CDR2 SFDVKD. The CDR3 DNA follows: TGTGCCACCAGTGACGGCACAGGGGCAAGCACAGATACGCAGTATTTT. Its translation is CATSDGTGASTDTQYF.

The chain carries TRBV11-1 and TRBJ2-1, with D perhaps TRBD2 (5 bases). V was trimmed by 5 bases and J by 0 bases, leaving 8 bases between them. Looked up from germline, CDR1 is SGHAT and CDR2 is FQDESV (reference sequence). The CDR3 has 14 residues. For the CDR3, the DNA is TGTGCCAGCAGCCCGGGGAGCTCCTACAATGAGCAGTTCTTC. Protein: CASSPGSSYNEQFF.

This sequence joins TRBV15 and TRBJ2-1; 7 bases fit TRBD2. Germline CDR1 and CDR2: LNHNV and YYDKDF (reference sequence). Trimming cost V 8 bases and J 4 bases; bases outside gene matches: 8. The CDR3 has 14 residues. This CDR3 is CATHSGLSYNEQFF. CDR3 coding DNA: TGTGCCACCCATAGCGGGCTCAGTTACAATGAGCAGTTCTTC.

There are a few counts of this clone. V usage is TRBV6-2 or TRBV6-3 and J usage is TRBJ1-1; D remains unclear. The CDR3 loop spans 14 amino acids. The V and J ends lost 6 bases and 3 bases respectively, with 14 bases between them. Germline V CDR1 and CDR2: MNHEY, SVGEGT. The CDR3 sequence: CASSLQAGDTEAFF. As DNA, the CDR3 is TGTGCCAGCAGCTTGCAGGCCGGGGACACTGAAGCTTTCTTT.

The table lists this clone with a few counts. This sequence joins TRBV6-5 and TRBJ1-4; TRBD1 agrees at 7 bases. Per germline, CDR1 MNHEY and CDR2 SVGAGI. After removal of 5 bases from V and 7 bases from J, the junction contained 10 bases not matched to a gene. The CDR3 is made up of 15 amino acids. CDR3 sequence reads: CASSLQGGSGEKLFF. The DNA for the CDR3 is TGTGCCAGCAGTCTCCAGGGGGGTTCCGGTGAAAAACTGTTTTTT.

J is TRBJ2-5 and V is TRBV18, with TRBD1 identical over 9 bases. The CDR3 runs 13 residues. V was clipped by 5 bases and J by 10 bases; unmatched bases: 8. CDR1 KGHSH and CDR2 LQKENI come from the germline V gene. CDR3 region: CASSRGQGTDQYF. The CDR3 DNA sequence: TGTGCCAGCTCAAGGGGACAGGGAACGGACCAGTACTTC.